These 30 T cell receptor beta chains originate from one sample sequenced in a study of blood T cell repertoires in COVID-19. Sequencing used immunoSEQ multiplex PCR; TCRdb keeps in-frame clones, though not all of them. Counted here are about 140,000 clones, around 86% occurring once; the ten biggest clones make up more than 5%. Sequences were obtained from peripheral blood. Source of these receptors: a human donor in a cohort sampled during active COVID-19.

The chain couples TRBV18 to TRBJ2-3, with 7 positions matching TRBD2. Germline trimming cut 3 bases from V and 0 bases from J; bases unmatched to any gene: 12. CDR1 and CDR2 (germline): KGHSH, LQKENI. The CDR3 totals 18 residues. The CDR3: CASSPLLKGGASTDTQYF. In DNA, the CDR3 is TGTGCCAGCTCACCCCTTCTGAAGGGAGGGGCGAGCACAGATACGCAGTATTTT.

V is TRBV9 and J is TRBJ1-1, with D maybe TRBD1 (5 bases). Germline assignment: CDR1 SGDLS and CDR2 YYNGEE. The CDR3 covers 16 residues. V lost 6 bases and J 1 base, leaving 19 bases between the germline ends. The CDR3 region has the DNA TGTGCCAGCATATACAGGAGATTCCATCCGAACACTGAAGCTTTCTTT. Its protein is CASIYRRFHPNTEAFF.

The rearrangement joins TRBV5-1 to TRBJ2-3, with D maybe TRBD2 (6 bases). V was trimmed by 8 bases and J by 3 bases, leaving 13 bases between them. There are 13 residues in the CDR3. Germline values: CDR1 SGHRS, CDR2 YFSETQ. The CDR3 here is CASCAGTTDTQYF. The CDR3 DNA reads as TGCGCCAGTTGTGCCGGGACTACAGATACGCAGTATTTT.

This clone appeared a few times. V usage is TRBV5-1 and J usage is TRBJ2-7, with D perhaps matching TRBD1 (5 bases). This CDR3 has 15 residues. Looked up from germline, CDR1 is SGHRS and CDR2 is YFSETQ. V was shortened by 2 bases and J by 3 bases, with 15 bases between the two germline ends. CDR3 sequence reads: CASSFRSGLIYEQYF. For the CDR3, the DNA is TGCGCCAGCAGCTTTAGATCAGGGTTGATCTACGAGCAGTACTTC. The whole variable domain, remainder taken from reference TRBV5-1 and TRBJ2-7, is KAGVTQTPRYLIKTRGQQVTLSCSPISGHRSVSWYQQTPGQGLQFLFEYFSETQRNKGNFPGRFSGRQFSNSRSEMNVSTLELGDSALYLCASSFRSGLIYEQYFGPGTRLTVT.

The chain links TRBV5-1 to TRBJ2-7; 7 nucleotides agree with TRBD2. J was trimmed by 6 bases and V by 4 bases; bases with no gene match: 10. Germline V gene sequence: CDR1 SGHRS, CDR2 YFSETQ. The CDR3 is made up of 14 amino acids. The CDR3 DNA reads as TGCGCCAGCAGCCCTCTCGGGCGGGAGACCGAGCAGTACTTC. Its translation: CASSPLGRETEQYF.

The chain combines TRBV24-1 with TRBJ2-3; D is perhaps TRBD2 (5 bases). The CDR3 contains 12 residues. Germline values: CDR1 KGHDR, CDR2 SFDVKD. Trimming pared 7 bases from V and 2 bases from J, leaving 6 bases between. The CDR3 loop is CATRADTDTQYF. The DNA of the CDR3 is TGTGCCACCAGAGCGGACACAGATACGCAGTATTTT.

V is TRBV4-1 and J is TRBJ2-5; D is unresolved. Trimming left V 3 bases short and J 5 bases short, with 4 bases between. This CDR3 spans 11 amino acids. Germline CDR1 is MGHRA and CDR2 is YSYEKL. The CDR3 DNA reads TGCGCCAGCAGCCACAGGGAGACCCAGTACTTC. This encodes CASSHRETQYF.

CDR3 nucleotides: TGTGCCAGCAGCACCCGGGACTCCAGCACAGATACGCAGTATTTT. Translation: CASSTRDSSTDTQYF. V and J are TRBV3-1 (or the pseudogene TRBV3-2) and TRBJ2-3; a possible D gene is TRBD2 (6 bases). V shed 5 bases and J shed 0 bases, with 12 bases lying between them. The CDR3 runs to 15 residues. The V gene's germline CDR1 is LGHDT and CDR2 YNNKEL (reference sequence).

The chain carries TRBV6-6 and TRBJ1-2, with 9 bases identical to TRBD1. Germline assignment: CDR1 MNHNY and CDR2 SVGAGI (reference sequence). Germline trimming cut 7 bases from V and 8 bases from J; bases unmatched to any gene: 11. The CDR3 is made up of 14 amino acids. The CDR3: CASNTLQGAVGYTF. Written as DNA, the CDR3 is TGTGCCAGCAACACACTACAGGGGGCGGTCGGCTACACCTTC.

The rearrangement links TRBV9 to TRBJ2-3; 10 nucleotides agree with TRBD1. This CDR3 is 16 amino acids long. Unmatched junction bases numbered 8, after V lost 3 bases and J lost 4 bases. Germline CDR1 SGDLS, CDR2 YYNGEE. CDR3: CASSGPGTGVSDTQYF. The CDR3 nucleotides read TGTGCCAGCAGCGGTCCCGGGACAGGGGTCTCAGATACGCAGTATTTT. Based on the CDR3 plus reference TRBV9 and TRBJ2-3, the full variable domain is DSGVTQTPKHLITATGQRVTLRCSPRSGDLSVYWYQQSLDQGLQFLIQYYNGEERAKGNILERFSAQQFPDLHSELNLSSLELGDSALYFCASSGPGTGVSDTQYFGPGTRLTVL.

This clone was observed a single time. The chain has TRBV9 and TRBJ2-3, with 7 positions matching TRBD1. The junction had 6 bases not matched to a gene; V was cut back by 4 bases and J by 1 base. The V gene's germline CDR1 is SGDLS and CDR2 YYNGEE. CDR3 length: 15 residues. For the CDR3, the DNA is TGTGCCAGCAGCACGGGGACAGTAGGCACAGATACGCAGTATTTT. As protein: CASSTGTVGTDTQYF.

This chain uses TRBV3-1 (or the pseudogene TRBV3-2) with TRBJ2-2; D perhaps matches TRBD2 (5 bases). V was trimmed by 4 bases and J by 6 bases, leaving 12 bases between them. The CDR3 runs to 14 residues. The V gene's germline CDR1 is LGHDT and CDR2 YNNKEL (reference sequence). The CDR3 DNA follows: TGTGCCAGCAGCCCAAGGAATAGCGCCGGGGAGCTGTTTTTT. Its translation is CASSPRNSAGELFF.

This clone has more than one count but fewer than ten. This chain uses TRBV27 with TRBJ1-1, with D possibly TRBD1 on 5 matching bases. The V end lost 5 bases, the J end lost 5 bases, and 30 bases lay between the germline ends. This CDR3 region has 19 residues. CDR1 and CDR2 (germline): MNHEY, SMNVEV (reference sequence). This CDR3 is CASSLQRTGGVILRTEAFF. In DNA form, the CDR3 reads TGTGCCAGCAGTCTACAGCGGACGGGGGGGGTCATTTTGAGGACTGAAGCTTTCTTT.

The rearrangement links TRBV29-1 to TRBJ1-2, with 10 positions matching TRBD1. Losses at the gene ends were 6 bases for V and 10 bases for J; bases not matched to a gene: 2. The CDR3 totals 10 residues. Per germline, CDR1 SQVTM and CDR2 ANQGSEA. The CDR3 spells CSVGTGDYTF. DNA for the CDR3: TGCAGCGTCGGGACAGGGGACTACACCTTC.

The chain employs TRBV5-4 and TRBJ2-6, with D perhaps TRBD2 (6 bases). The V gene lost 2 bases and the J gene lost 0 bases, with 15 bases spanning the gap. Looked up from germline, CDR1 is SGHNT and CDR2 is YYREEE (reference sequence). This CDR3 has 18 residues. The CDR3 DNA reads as TGTGCCAGCAGCTTCCTTGGTGGGGAGGCCTCTGGGGCCAACGTCCTGACTTTC. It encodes CASSFLGGEASGANVLTF.

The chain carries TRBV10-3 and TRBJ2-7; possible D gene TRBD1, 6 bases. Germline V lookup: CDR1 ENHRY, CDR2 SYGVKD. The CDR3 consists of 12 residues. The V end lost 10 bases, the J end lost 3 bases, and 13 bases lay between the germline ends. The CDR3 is CATRDNLYEQYF. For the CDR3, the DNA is TGTGCCACCAGGGACAACCTCTACGAGCAGTACTTC.

The CDR3 nucleotides are TGTGCCAGCAGCGCCGGGGCCTACGAGCAGTACTTC. This sequence encodes CASSAGAYEQYF. The chain couples TRBV6-5 to TRBJ2-7; TRBD2 might be the D (5 bases). CDR3 length: 12 amino acids. Trimming stripped 6 bases from V and 2 bases from J, with 8 bases between. The germline V gene encodes CDR1 MNHEY and CDR2 SVGAGI.

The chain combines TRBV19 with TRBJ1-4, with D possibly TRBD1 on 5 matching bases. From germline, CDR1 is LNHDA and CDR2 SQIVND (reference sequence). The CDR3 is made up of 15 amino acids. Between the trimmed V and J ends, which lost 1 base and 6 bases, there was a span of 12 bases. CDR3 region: CASSIVQGGDEKLFF. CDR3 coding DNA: TGTGCCAGTAGTATAGTGCAGGGAGGAGATGAAAAACTGTTTTTT.

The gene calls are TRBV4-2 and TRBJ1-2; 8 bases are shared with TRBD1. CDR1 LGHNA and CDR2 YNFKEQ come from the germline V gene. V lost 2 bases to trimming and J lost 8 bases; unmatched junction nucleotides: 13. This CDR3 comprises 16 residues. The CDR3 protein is CASSQSGQDLLDGYTF. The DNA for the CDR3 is TGTGCCAGCAGCCAATCGGGACAGGACCTTTTGGACGGCTACACCTTC.

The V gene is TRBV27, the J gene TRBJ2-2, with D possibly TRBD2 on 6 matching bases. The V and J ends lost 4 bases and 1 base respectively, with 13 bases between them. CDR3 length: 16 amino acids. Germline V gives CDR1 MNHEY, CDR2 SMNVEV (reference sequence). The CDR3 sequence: CASSSLAVVNTGELFF. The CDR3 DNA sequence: TGTGCCAGCAGTTCCTTAGCGGTAGTGAACACCGGGGAGCTGTTTTTT.

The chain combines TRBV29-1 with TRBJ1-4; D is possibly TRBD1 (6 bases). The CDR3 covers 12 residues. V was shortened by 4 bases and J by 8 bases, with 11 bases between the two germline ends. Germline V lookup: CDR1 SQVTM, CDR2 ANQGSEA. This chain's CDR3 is CSVGGGEEKLFF. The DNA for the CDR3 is TGCAGCGTTGGAGGGGGAGAAGAAAAACTGTTTTTT.

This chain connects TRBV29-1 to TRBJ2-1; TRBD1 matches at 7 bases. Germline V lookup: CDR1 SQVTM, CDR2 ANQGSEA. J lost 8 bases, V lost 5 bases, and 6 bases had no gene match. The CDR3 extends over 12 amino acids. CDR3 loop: CSVNTGADEQFF. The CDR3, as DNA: TGCAGCGTTAACACAGGGGCGGATGAGCAGTTCTTC.

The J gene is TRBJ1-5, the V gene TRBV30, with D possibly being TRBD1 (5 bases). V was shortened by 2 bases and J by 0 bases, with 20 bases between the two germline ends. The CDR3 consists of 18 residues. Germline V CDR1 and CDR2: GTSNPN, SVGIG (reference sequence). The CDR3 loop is CAWSFRPTVTYSNQPQHF. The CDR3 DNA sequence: TGTGCCTGGAGTTTTCGGCCGACAGTCACATATAGCAATCAGCCCCAGCATTTT.

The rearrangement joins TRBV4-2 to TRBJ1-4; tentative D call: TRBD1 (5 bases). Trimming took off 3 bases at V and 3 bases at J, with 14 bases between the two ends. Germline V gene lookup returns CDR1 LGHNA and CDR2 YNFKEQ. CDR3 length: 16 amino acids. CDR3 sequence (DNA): TGTGCCAGCAGCCAGGCGGTCGGGGGAGCTAATGAAAAACTGTTTTTT. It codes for CASSQAVGGANEKLFF.

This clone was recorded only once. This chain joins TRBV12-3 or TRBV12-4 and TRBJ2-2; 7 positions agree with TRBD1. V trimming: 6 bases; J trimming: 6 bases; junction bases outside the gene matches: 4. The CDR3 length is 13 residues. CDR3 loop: CASRRDRAGELFF. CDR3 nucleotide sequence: TGTGCCAGCAGACGCGACAGGGCCGGGGAGCTGTTTTTT.

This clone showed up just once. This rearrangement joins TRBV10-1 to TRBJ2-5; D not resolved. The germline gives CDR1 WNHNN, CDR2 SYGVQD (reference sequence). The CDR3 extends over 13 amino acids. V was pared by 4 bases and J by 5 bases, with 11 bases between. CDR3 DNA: TGCGCCAGCAGTGTATCCCCCAGGGAGACCCAGTACTTC. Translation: CASSVSPRETQYF.

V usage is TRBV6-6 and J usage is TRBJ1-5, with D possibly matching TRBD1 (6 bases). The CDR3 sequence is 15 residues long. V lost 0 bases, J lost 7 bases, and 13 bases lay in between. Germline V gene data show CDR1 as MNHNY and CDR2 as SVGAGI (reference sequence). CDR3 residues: CASSYSTGLRQPQHF. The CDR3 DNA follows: TGTGCCAGCAGTTACTCAACAGGGCTACGGCAGCCCCAGCATTTT.

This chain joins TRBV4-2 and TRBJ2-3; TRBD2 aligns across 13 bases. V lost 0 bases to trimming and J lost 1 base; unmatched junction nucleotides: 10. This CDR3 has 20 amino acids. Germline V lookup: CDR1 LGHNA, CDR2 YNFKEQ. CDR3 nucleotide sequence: TGTGCCAGCAGCCAAGAATCGTCAACTAGCGGGGGGGCAGGCACAGATACGCAGTATTTT. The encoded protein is CASSQESSTSGGAGTDTQYF.

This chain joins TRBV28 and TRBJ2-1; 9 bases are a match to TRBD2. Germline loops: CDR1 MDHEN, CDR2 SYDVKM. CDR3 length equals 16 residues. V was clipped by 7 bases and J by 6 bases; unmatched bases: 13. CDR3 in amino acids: CASTELAGEDRNEQFF. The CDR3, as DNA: TGTGCCAGCACTGAACTAGCGGGTGAAGATCGCAATGAGCAGTTCTTC.

Here the CDR3 reads CASSDRGGETQYF. The DNA for the CDR3 is TGTGCCAGTAGTGACAGGGGCGGAGAGACCCAGTACTTC. The chain couples TRBV19 to TRBJ2-5; TRBD1 matches 8 bases. Per germline, CDR1 LNHDA and CDR2 SQIVND (reference sequence). Germline trimming cut 5 bases from V and 4 bases from J; bases unmatched to any gene: 3. The CDR3 contains 13 residues.